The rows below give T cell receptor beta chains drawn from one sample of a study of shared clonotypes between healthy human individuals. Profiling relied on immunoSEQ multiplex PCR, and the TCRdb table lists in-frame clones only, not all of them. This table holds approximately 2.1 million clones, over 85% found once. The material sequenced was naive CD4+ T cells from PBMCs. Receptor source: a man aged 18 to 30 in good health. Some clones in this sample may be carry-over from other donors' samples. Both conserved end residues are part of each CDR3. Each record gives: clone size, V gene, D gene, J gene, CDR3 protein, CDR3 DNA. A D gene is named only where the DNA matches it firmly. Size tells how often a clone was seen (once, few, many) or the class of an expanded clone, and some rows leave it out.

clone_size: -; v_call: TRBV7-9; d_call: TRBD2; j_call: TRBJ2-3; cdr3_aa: CASSLASGRELTQYF; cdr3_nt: TGTGCCAGCAGCTTAGCGAGCGGGAGAGAACTTACGCAGTATTTT
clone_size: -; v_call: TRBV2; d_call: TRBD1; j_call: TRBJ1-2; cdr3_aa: CAGLGQGGGGYTF; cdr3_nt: TGTGCCGGTTTGGGACAGGGGGGTGGAGGCTACACCTTC
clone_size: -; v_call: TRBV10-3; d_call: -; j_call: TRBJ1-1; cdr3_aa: CAIGRGMNTEAFF; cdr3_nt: TGTGCCATCGGGCGGGGGATGAACACTGAAGCTTTCTTT
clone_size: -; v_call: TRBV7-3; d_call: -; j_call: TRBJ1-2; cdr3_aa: CASSPDPGNGYTF; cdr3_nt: TGTGCCAGCAGCCCAGACCCAGGGAATGGCTACACCTTC
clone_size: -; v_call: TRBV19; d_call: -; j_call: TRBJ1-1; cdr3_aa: CASSIGGAGTEAFF; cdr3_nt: TGTGCCAGTAGTATAGGGGGGGCTGGGACTGAAGCTTTCTTT
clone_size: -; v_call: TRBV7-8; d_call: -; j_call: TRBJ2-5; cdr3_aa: CASSLELVQETQYF; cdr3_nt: TGTGCCAGCAGCTTAGAGCTAGTCCAAGAGACCCAGTACTTC
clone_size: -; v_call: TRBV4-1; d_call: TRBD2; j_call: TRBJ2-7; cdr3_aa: CASSPGLAGGGYEQYF; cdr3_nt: TGCGCCAGCAGCCCCGGACTAGCGGGAGGAGGGTACGAGCAGTACTTC
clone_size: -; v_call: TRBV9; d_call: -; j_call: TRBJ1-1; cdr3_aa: CASSVEDGVAEAFF; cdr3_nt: TGTGCCAGCAGCGTAGAGGACGGTGTCGCTGAAGCTTTCTTT
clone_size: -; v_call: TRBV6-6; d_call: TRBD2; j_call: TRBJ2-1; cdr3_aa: CASSYSREVVEQFF; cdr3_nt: TGTGCCAGCAGTTACTCGCGGGAGGTGGTTGAGCAGTTCTTC
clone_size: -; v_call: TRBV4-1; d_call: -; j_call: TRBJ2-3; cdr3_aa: CARTRRGGTTNTQYF; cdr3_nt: TGCGCCAGGACCCGAAGGGGCGGGACCACGAATACGCAGTATTTT
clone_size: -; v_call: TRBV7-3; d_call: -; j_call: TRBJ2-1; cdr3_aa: CASSSLYNEQFF; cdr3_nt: TGTGCCAGCAGCTCCTTGTACAATGAGCAGTTCTTC
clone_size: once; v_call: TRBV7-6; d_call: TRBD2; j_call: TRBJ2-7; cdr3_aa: CASSLPSGLLHEQYF; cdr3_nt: TGTGCCAGCAGCCTACCTAGCGGACTTTTACACGAGCAGTACTTC
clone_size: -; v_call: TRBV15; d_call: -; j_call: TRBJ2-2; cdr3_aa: CATSRGFENTGELFF; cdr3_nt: TGTGCCACCAGCAGAGGGTTTGAGAACACCGGGGAGCTGTTTTTT
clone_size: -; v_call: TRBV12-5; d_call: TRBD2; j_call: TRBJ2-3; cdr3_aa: CASGLVLAGGYTDTQYF; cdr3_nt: TGTGCTAGTGGTTTGGTACTAGCGGGAGGGTACACAGATACGCAGTATTTT
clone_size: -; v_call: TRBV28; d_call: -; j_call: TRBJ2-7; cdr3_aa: CASTSAGYEQYF; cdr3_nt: TGTGCCAGCACTTCAGCCGGCTACGAGCAGTACTTC
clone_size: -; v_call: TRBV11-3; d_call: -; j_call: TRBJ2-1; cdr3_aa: CASSLGPNNEQFF; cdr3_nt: TGTGCCAGCAGCTTAGGACCAAACAATGAGCAGTTCTTC
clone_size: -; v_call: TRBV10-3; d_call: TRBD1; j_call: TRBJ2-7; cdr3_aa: CAISEAGGHEQYF; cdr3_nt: TGTGCCATCAGTGAGGCAGGGGGCCACGAGCAGTACTTC